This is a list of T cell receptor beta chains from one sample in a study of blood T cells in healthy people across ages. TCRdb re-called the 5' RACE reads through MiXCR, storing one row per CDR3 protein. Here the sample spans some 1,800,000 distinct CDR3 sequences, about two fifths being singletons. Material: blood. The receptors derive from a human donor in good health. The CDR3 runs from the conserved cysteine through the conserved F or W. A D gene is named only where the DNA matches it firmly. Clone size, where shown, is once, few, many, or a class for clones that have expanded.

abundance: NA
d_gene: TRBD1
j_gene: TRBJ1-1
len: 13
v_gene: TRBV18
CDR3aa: CASSLGQGDEAFF
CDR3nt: TGTGCCAGCTCACTGGGACAGGGGGATGAAGCTTTCTTT

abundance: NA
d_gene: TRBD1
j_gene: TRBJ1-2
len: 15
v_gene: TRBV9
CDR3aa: CASSEGDSSLYGYTF
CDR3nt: TGTGCCAGCAGCGAGGGGGACAGCTCTCTCTATGGCTACACCTTC

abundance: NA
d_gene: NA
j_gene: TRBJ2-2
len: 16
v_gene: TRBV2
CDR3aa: CVSSVEGLANTGELFF
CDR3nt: TGTGTCAGCAGTGTGGAGGGGCTTGCGAACACCGGGGAGCTGTTTTTT

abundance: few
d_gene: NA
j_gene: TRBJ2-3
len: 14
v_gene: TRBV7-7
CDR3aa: CASSLGVSADTQYF
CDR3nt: TGTGCCAGCAGCTTAGGGGTCTCAGCAGATACGCAGTATTTT

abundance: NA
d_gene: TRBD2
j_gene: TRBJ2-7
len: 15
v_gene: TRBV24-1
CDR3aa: CATSDGLAEYSEQYF
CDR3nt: TGTGCCACCAGTGATGGACTAGCTGAGTATAGCGAGCAGTACTTC

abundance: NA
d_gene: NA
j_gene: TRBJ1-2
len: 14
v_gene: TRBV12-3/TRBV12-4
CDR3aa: CASSFSQGRRFYTF
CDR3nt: TGTGCCAGCAGTTTTTCCCAGGGCCGTCGATTCTACACCTTC

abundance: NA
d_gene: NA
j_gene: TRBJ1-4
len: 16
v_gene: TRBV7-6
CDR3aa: CASSLSQGATNEKLFF
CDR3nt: TGTGCCAGCAGCCTATCACAGGGAGCAACTAATGAAAAACTGTTTTTT

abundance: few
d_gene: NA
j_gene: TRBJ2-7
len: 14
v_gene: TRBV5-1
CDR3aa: CASRKQGLNDEQYF
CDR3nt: TGCGCCAGCAGAAAACAGGGTCTTAATGACGAGCAGTACTTC

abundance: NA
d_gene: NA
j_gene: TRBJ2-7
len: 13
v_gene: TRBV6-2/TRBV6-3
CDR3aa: CASSWTDEHEQYF
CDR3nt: TGTGCCAGCAGTTGGACGGACGAGCACGAGCAGTACTTC

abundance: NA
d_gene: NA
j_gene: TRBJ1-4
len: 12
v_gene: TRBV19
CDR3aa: CACRGGGRKLFF
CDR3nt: TGTGCCTGCCGAGGGGGAGGTCGGAAACTGTTTTTT

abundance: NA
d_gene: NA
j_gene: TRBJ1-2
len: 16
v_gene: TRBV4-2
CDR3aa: CASSREIQIGGGGYTF
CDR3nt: TGTGCCAGCAGCAGAGAAATCCAAATAGGGGGTGGTGGCTACACCTTC

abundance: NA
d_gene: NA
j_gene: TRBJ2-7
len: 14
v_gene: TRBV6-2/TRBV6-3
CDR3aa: CASSSPDRPYEQYF
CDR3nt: TGTGCCAGCAGTTCCCCGGACAGACCCTACGAGCAGTACTTC

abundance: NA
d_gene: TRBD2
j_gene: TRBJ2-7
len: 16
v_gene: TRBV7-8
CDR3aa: CASSLVIGGGTYEQYF
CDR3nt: TGTGCCAGCAGCTTAGTTATTGGCGGGGGGACCTACGAGCAGTACTTC

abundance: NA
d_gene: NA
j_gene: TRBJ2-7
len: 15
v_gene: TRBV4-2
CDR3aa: CASSQEGRTSGEQYF
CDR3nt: TGTGCCAGCAGCCAAGAAGGGCGGACCTCTGGCGAGCAGTACTTC

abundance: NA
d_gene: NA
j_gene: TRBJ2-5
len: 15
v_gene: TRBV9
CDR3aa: CASSVATSLGETQYF
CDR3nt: TGTGCCAGCAGCGTAGCTACTTCCCTGGGAGAGACCCAGTACTTC

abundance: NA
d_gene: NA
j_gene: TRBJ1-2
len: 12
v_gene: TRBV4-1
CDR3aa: CASSQDSCGYTF
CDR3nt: TGCGCCAGCAGCCAAGACAGCTGTGGCTACACCTTC

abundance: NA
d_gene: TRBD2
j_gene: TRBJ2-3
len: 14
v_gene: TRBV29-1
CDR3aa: CSVKAGGITDTQYF
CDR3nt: TGCAGCGTCAAAGCGGGGGGGATCACAGATACGCAGTATTTT

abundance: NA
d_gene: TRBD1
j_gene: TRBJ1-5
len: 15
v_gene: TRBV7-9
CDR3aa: CASSPGTGTNQPQHF
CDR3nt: TGTGCCAGCAGCCCCGGGACAGGTACCAATCAGCCCCAGCATTTT

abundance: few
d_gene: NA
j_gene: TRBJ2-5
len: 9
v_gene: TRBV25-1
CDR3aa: CARMETQYF
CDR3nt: TGTGCCAGGATGGAGACCCAGTACTTC

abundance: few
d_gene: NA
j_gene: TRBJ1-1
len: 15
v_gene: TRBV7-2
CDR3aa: CASSLTGHMNTEAFF
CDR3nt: TGTGCCAGCAGCTTAACCGGACATATGAACACTGAAGCTTTCTTT

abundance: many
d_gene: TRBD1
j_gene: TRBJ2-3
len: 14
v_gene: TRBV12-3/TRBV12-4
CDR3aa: CASSRQGSTDTQYF
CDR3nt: TGTGCCAGCAGTCGACAGGGGAGCACAGATACGCAGTATTTT

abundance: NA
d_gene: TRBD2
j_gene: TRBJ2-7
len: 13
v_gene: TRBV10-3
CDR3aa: CAILAGEQSGQYF
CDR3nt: TGTGCCATTCTAGCGGGGGAACAATCCGGGCAGTACTTC

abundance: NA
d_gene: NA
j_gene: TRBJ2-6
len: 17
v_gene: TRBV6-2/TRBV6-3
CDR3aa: CASSYGAASSGANVLTF
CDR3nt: TGTGCCAGCAGTTACGGAGCAGCCAGCTCTGGGGCCAACGTCCTGACTTTC

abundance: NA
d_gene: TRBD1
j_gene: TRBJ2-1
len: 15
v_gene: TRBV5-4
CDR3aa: CASSFEGTGSDEQFF
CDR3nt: TGTGCCAGCAGCTTCGAAGGGACAGGGTCCGATGAGCAGTTCTTC

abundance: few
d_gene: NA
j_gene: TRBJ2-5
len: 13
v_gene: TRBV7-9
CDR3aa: CASNPAGVETQYF
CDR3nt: TGTGCCAGCAACCCCGCCGGGGTGGAGACCCAGTACTTC

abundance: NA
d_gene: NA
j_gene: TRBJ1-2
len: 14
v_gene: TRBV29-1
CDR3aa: CSVEERGDGYGYTF
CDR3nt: TGCAGCGTTGAAGAACGAGGGGACGGCTATGGCTACACCTTC

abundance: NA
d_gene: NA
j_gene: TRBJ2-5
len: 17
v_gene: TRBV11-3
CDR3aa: CASSLPWRARDQETQYF
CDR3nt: TGTGCCAGCAGCTTACCCTGGAGGGCCCGGGACCAAGAGACCCAGTACTTC

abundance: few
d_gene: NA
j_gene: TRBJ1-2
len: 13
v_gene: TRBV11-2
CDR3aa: CASSLDRLGGDTF
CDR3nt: TGTGCCAGCAGCCTTGACAGGCTCGGCGGCGACACCTTC

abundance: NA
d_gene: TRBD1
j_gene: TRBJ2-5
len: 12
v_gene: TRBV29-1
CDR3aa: CSVPAGTGTQYF
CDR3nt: TGCAGCGTTCCAGCCGGGACAGGGACCCAGTACTTC

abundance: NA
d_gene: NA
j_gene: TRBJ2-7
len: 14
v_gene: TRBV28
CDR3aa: CASTSGYPPYEQYF
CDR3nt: TGTGCCAGTACTTCAGGGTATCCTCCCTACGAGCAGTACTTC

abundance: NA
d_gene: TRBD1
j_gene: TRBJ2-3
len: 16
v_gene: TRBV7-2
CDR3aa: CASSLEGGRASGTQYF
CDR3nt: TGTGCCAGCAGCTTAGAAGGGGGCAGGGCATCAGGGACGCAGTATTTT

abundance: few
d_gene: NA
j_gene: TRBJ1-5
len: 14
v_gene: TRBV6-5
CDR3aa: CASSSSGVDQPQHF
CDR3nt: TGTGCCAGCAGTTCCAGTGGGGTCGATCAGCCCCAGCATTTT

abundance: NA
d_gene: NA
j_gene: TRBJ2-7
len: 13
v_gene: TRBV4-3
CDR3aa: CASSTRDVGEQYF
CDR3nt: TGCGCCAGCAGCACCCGGGACGTCGGAGAGCAGTACTTC

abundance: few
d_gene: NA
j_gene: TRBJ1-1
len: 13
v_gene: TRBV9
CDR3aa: CASSDTGGTEAFF
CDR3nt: TGTGCCAGCAGCGACACCGGGGGCACTGAAGCTTTCTTT

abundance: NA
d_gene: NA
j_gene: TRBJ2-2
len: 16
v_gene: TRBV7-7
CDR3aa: CASSLWPGPGTGELFF
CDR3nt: TGTGCTAGCAGCTTATGGCCAGGGCCGGGGACCGGGGAGCTGTTTTTT

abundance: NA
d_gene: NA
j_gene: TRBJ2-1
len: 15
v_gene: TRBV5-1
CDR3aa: CASSLVQGRNNEQFF
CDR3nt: TGCGCCAGCAGCTTAGTACAGGGGAGGAACAATGAGCAGTTCTTC

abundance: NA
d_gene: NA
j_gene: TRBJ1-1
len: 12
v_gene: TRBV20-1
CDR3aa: CSATVMNTEAFF
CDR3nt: TGCAGTGCTACAGTGATGAACACTGAAGCTTTCTTT

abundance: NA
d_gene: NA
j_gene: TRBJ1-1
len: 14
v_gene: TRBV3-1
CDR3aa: CASSQGYLNTEAFF
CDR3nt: TGTGCCAGCAGCCAAGGGTACTTGAACACTGAAGCTTTCTTT

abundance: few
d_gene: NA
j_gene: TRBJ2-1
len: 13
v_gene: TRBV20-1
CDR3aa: CSAVSDRHNEQFF
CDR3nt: TGCAGTGCTGTTAGCGACCGACACAATGAGCAGTTCTTC